One sample yielded the 20 T cell receptor beta chains listed below, sequenced in a study of beta chain features in type 1 diabetes. The authors reverse transcribed all of the isolated RNA, so sequencing captured expressed TCRB transcripts. Produced via immunoSEQ multiplex PCR; TCRdb's table is partial and in-frame only. The sample lists about 150,000 clones, about 7.3% occurring once. The specimen sequenced was central memory CD4+ T cells from blood. These receptor sequences come from a man between 18 and 29 years old in good health.

This clone has just a few counts. This chain connects TRBV11-2 to TRBJ2-1, with TRBD2 matching 12 bases. With V trimmed by 5 bases and J by 4 bases, 3 bases remained unmatched. This CDR3 has 15 residues. Germline-derived CDR1 and CDR2 are SGHAT and FQNNGV. This chain's CDR3 is CASSAGLAGYNEQFF. The CDR3 bases are TGTGCCAGCAGCGCCGGACTAGCGGGGTACAATGAGCAGTTCTTC.

The chain uses TRBV2 and TRBJ2-5; 8 bases line up with TRBD2. The V gene end was trimmed by 9 bases and the J gene end by 2 bases; junction bases not matched to a gene: 5. CDR3 length: 13 residues. CDR1 and CDR2 from the germline V gene are SNHLY and FYNNEI. In nucleotides, the CDR3 is TGTGCCAGAAGCGGGGGCCAACAAGAGACCCAGTACTTC. Its protein is CARSGGQQETQYF.

There are many counts of this clone. The chain joins TRBV29-1 to TRBJ2-3; 8 positions match TRBD1. Germline V CDR1 and CDR2: SQVTM, ANQGSEA. V shed 8 bases, J shed 6 bases, and the junction held 4 bases outside the gene matches. This CDR3 spans 11 amino acids. CDR3 sequence: CSIDRGDTQYF. As DNA, the CDR3 is TGCAGCATCGACAGGGGTGATACGCAGTATTTT.

The chain links TRBV9 to TRBJ2-3; 7 bases are a match to TRBD1. V dropped 4 bases and J dropped 3; count of bases not matched to a gene: 2. Germline CDR1 SGDLS, CDR2 YYNGEE. The CDR3 is made up of 13 amino acids. CDR3 nucleotide sequence: TGTGCCAGCAGCCCGGACAGGACAGATACGCAGTATTTT. This codes for CASSPDRTDTQYF.

V and J are TRBV7-6 and TRBJ2-1; D may be TRBD2 (5 bases). Per the germline V gene, CDR1 is SGHVS and CDR2 is FNYEAQ. The CDR3 sequence is 15 residues long. V lost 5 bases and J 8 bases, leaving 19 bases between the germline ends. The CDR3 nucleotides read TGTGCCAGCAGCCGGCTGGGAGTTGGGCGCGATGAGCAGTTCTTC. It specifies CASSRLGVGRDEQFF.

V gene TRBV27 combines with J gene TRBJ2-2; D may be TRBD1 (6 bases). With 10 bases removed from V and 5 bases from J, the gap between germline ends came to 23 bases. CDR1 MNHEY and CDR2 SMNVEV come from the germline V gene (reference sequence). The CDR3 loop spans 16 amino acids. CDR3 in DNA: TGTGCCACGTCTAGAACCGGGACAAGAAAGACCGGGGAGCTGTTTTTT. Protein product: CATSRTGTRKTGELFF.

The genes are TRBV18 and TRBJ2-2; a weak D match, TRBD2 (6 bases). This CDR3 has 16 amino acids. Germline V gives CDR1 KGHSH, CDR2 LQKENI. V shed 6 bases and J shed 5 bases, with 19 bases lying between them. CDR3 loop: CASSRLVAEGTGELFF. CDR3 nucleotides: TGTGCCAGCTCCCGTCTGGTAGCGGAGGGGACCGGGGAGCTGTTTTTT.

This clone was counted a few times. This chain uses TRBV4-3 with TRBJ2-7, with TRBD1 matching 9 bases. This CDR3 spans 17 amino acids. In germline, CDR1 is LGHNA, CDR2 YSLEER. The V and J ends lost 2 bases and 2 bases, in that order; junction bases with no gene match: 10. This CDR3 is CASSQLSGQGLPYEQYF. CDR3 DNA sequence: TGCGCCAGCAGCCAACTCTCTGGACAGGGGCTCCCCTACGAGCAGTACTTC.

The rearrangement links TRBV20-1 to TRBJ2-3; D is perhaps TRBD1 (5 bases). Trimming took off 6 bases at V and 1 base at J, with 5 bases between the two ends. This CDR3 has 11 amino acids. CDR1 and CDR2 (germline): DFQATT, SNEGSKA (reference sequence). The CDR3 is CSAQGTDTQYF. In DNA form, the CDR3 reads TGCAGTGCACAGGGCACAGATACGCAGTATTTT.

CDR3 in amino acids: CASSLFGQADTQYF. In nucleotides, the CDR3 is TGTGCCAGCAGCTTATTCGGCCAGGCAGATACGCAGTATTTT. The chain employs TRBV7-3 and TRBJ2-3, with no clear D. The CDR3 consists of 14 residues. V was pared by 2 bases and J by 4 bases, with 10 bases between. The germline CDR1 and CDR2 sequences are SGHTA and FQGTGA.

This clone was counted only a few times. This sequence joins TRBV4-2 and TRBJ1-4; 7 nucleotides align to TRBD1. The germline V gene encodes CDR1 LGHNA and CDR2 YNFKEQ. V shed 3 bases, J shed 4 bases, and the junction held 8 bases outside the gene matches. The CDR3 contains 16 residues. CDR3 region: CASSQGRGRGNEKLFF. In DNA, the CDR3 is TGTGCCAGCAGCCAGGGAAGGGGGCGAGGTAATGAAAAACTGTTTTTT.

This sequence joins TRBV7-2 and TRBJ2-2, with 8 bases fitting TRBD1. The CDR3 sequence is 17 residues long. The V and J ends lost 0 bases and 4 bases, in that order; junction bases with no gene match: 7. Germline CDR1 reads SGHTA; CDR2 reads FQGNSA. CDR3 nucleotides: TGTGCCAGCAGCTTAGCGGGGCAGGGGGCTGCCACCGGGGAGCTGTTTTTT. Protein: CASSLAGQGAATGELFF.

The chain combines TRBV10-3 with TRBJ2-4, with 7 bases aligning to TRBD1. The germline V gene encodes CDR1 ENHRY and CDR2 SYGVKD. With 2 bases clipped from V and 4 bases from J, the junction kept 2 bases outside the gene matches. The CDR3 consists of 14 residues. This CDR3 reads CAISEQQGKNIQYF. CDR3 DNA sequence: TGTGCCATCAGTGAGCAACAGGGGAAAAACATTCAGTACTTC.

There are a few counts of this clone. This chain joins TRBV7-2 and TRBJ1-4; 9 bases match TRBD1. Germline V gives CDR1 SGHTA, CDR2 FQGNSA. V shed 0 bases, J shed 3 bases, and the junction held 8 bases outside the gene matches. This CDR3 contains 18 residues. This chain's CDR3 is CASSLALGQGLANEKLFF. In nucleotides, the CDR3 is TGTGCCAGCAGCTTAGCGCTCGGACAGGGGTTGGCTAATGAAAAACTGTTTTTT.

This clone was counted only a few times. The chain uses TRBV9 and TRBJ2-3; D is unresolved. The V gene's germline CDR1 is SGDLS and CDR2 YYNGEE. CDR3 length equals 15 residues. V lost 4 bases to trimming and J lost 3 bases, with 15 bases between them. The CDR3 sequence: CASSSDGLQTDTQYF. Here the CDR3 DNA reads TGTGCCAGCAGCTCGGATGGGCTACAAACAGATACGCAGTATTTT.

This clone was detected many times. V usage is TRBV7-9 and J usage is TRBJ1-5; 8 nucleotides match TRBD1. The CDR3 contains 15 residues. V gave up 5 bases and J gave up 2 bases; unmatched junction bases: 5. Germline CDR1 and CDR2: SEHNR and FQNEAQ (reference sequence). As DNA, the CDR3 is TGTGCCAGCAGCATGGACAGGGTTGGCAATCAGCCCCAGCATTTT. Translation gives CASSMDRVGNQPQHF.

This clone was seen a handful of times. The V call is TRBV18, the J call TRBJ2-7, with a weak D call TRBD1 (7 bases). The CDR3 sequence is 16 residues long. The germline gives CDR1 KGHSH, CDR2 LQKENI. Trimming took 6 bases from V and 5 from J, leaving 23 bases between them. The CDR3 coding sequence is TGTGCCAGCTCGCAGAATACAGGGGAGGTGAGCGACGAGCAGTACTTC. Translating it yields CASSQNTGEVSDEQYF. The full variable domain, completed using reference TRBV18 and TRBJ2-7, is NAGVMQNPRHLVRRRGQEARLRCSPMKGHSHVYWYRQLPEEGLKFMVYLQKENIIDESGMPKERFSAEFPKEGPSILRIQQVVRGDSAAYFCASSQNTGEVSDEQYFGPGTRLTVT.

This clone was detected only a few times. CDR3 DNA sequence: TGTGCCAGCAATCGAGGGAGCACAGATACGCAGTATTTT. Its translation: CASNRGSTDTQYF. This chain uses TRBV13 with TRBJ2-3; D may be TRBD2 (5 bases). The germline V gene encodes CDR1 PRHDT and CDR2 FYEKMQ (reference sequence). The CDR3 runs to 13 residues. The ends were cut back, 7 bases at V and 0 bases at J, with 8 bases in the middle.

Ten or more counts support this clone. The chain links TRBV28 to TRBJ2-5; 14 bases align to TRBD2. Trimming cost V 5 bases and J 5 bases; bases outside gene matches: 7. Germline CDR1 reads MDHEN; CDR2 reads SYDVKM. This CDR3 is built from 16 residues. The CDR3: CASSSGTSGGRETQYF. CDR3 DNA: TGTGCCAGCAGTAGTGGGACTAGCGGGGGCAGGGAGACCCAGTACTTC.

This clone was counted only a few times. This chain uses TRBV28 with TRBJ2-3; possibly TRBD1 for D (6 bases). V lost 2 bases and J 3 bases, leaving 9 bases between the germline ends. Germline V lookup: CDR1 MDHEN, CDR2 SYDVKM. The CDR3 has 14 residues. Here the CDR3 reads CASSLQGLTDTQYF. CDR3 DNA sequence: TGTGCCAGCAGTTTACAGGGGTTAACAGATACGCAGTATTTT.